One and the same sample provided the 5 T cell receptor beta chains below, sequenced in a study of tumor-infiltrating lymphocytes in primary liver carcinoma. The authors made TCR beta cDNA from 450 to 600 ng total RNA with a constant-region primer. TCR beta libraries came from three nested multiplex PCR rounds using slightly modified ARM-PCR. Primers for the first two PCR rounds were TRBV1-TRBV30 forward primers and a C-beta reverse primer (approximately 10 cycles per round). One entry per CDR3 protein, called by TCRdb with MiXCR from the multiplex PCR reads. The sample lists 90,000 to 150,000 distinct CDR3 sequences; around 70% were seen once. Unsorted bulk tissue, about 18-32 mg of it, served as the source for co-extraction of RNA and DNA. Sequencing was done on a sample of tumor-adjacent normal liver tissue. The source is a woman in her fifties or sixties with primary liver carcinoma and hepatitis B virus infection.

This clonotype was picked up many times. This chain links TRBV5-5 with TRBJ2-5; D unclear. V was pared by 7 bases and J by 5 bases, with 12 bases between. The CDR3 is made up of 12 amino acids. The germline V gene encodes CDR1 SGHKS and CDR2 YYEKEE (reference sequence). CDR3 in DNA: TGTGCCAGCTTCGGGTTGGGGGAGACCCAGTACTTC. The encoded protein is CASFGLGETQYF.

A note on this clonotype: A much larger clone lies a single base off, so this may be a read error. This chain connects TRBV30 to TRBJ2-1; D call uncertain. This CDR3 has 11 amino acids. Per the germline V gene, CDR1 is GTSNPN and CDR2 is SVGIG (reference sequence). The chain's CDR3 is CAWSGLNEHFF. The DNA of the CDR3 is TGTGCCTGGAGTGGACTCAATGAGCACTTCTTC.

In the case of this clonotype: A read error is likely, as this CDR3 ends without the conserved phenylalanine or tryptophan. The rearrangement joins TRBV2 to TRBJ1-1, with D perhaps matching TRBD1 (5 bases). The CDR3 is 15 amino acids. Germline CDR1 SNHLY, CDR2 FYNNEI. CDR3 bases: TGTGCCAGTAGTGAAGGCCAGGGAGTGAACACTGAAGCTTTCTAT. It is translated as CASSEGQGVNTEAFY.

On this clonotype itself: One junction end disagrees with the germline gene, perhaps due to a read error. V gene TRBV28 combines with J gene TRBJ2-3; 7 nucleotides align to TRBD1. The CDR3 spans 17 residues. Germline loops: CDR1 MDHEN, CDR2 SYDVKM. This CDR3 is CASSPRTGVLSTDTQYF. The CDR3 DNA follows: TGTGCCAGCAGTCCAAGGACAGGCGTACTTAGCACGGATACGCAGTATTTT.

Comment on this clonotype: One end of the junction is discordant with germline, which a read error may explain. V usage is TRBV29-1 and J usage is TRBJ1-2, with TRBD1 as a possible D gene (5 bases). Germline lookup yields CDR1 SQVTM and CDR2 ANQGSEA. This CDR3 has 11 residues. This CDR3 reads CSVRTYGGYTF. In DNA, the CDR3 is TGTAGCGTACGGACATATGGGGGCTACACCTTC. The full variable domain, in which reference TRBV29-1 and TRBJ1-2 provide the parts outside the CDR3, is SAVISQKPSRDICQRGTSLTIQCQVDSQVTMMFWYRQQPGQSLTLIATANQGSEATYESGFVIDKFPISRPNLTFSTLTVSNMSPEDSSIYLCSVRTYGGYTFGSGTRLTVV.